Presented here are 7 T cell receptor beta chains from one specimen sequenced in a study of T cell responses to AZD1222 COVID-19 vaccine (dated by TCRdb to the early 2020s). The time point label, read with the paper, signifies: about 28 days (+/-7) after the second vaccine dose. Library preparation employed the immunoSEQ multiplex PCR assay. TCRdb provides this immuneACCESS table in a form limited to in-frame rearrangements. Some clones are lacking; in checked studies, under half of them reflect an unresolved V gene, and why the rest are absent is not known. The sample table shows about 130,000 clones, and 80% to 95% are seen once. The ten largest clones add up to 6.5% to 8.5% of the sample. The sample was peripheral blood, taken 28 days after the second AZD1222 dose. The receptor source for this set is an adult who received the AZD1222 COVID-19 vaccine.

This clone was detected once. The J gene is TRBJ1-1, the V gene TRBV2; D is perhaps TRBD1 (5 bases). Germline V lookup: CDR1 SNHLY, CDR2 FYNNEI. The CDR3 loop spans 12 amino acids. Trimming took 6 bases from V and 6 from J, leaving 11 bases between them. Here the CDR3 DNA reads TGTGCCAGCAGGGGGGACTCATCTGAAGCTTTCTTT. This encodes CASRGDSSEAFF.

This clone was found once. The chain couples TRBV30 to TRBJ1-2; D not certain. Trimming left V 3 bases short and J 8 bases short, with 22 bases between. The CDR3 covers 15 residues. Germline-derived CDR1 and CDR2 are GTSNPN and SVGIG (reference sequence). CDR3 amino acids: CAWSYPISGLHGYTF. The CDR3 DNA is TGTGCCTGGAGCTACCCCATCTCCGGGCTGCACGGCTACACCTTC.

The CDR3 sequence is CASSPDRSPLHF. DNA of the CDR3: TGTGCCAGTAGTCCCGACAGGTCACCCCTCCACTTT. The chain is built from TRBV19 and TRBJ1-6; D perhaps matches TRBD1 (6 bases). The CDR3 consists of 12 residues. V lost 5 bases, J lost 10 bases, and 9 bases lay in between. The germline CDR1 and CDR2 sequences are LNHDA and SQIVND (reference sequence). Using reference TRBV19 and TRBJ1-6 for the parts outside the CDR3, the full variable domain is DGGITQSPKYLFRKEGQNVTLSCEQNLNHDAMYWYRQDPGQGLRLIYYSQIVNDFQKGDIAEGYSVSREKKESFPLTVTSAQKNPTAFYLCASSPDRSPLHFGNGTRLTVT.

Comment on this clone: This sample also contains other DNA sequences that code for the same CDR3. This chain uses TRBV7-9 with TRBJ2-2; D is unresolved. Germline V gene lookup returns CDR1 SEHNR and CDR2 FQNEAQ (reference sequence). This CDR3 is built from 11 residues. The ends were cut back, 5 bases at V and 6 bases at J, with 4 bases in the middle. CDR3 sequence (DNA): TGTGCCAGCAGCCCGCCCGGGGAGCTGTTTTTT. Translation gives CASSPPGELFF.

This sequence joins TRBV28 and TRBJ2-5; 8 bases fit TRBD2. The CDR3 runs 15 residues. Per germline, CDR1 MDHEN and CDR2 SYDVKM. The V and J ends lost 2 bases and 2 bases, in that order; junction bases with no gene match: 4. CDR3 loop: CASSLPGTSQETQYF. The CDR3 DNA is TGTGCCAGCAGTTTACCCGGGACTAGTCAAGAGACCCAGTACTTC.

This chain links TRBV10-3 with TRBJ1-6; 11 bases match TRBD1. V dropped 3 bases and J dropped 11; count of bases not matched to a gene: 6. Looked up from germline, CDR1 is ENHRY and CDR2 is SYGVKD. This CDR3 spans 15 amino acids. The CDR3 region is CAISDQGTGGTPLHF. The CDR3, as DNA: TGTGCCATCAGTGACCAAGGGACAGGGGGAACACCCCTCCACTTT.

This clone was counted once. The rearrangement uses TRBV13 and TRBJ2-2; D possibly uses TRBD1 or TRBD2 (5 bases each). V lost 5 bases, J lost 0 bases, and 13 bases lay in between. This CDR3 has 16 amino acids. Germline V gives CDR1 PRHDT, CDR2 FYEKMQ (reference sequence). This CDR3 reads CASSETGRTNTGELFF. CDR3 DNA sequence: TGTGCCAGCAGCGAGACGGGACGGACGAACACCGGGGAGCTGTTTTTT.